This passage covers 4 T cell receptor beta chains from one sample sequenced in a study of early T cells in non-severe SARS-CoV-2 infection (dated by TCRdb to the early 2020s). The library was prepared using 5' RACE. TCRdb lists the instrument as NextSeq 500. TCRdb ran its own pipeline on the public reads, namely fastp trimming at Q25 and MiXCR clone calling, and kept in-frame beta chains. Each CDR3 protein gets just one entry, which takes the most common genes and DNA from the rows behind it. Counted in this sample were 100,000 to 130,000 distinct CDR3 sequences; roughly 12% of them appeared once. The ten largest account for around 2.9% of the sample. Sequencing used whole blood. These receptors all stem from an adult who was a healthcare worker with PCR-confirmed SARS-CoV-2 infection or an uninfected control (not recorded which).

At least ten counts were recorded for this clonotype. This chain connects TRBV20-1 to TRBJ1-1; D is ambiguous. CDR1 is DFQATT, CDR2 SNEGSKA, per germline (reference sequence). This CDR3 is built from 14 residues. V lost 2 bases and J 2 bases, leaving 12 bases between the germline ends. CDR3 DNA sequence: TGCAGTGCTAGACGGGTTTTAGGAAACACTGAAGCTTTCTTT. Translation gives CSARRVLGNTEAFF.

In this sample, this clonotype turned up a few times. DNA for the CDR3: TGCGCCAGCAGCACCGGTCGTCTCGTTAGCACAGATACGCAGTATTTT. This codes for CASSTGRLVSTDTQYF. The V gene is TRBV5-1, the J gene TRBJ2-3, with unresolved D. From germline, CDR1 is SGHRS and CDR2 YFSETQ. This CDR3 is 16 amino acids long. Trimming pared 4 bases from V and 0 bases from J, leaving 15 bases between.

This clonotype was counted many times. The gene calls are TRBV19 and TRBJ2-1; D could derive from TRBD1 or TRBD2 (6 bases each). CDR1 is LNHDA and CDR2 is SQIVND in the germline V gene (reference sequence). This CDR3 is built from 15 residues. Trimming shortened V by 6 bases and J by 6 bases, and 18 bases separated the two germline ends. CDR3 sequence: CASSYGGRTINEQFF. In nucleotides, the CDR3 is TGTGCCAGTAGCTATGGGGGGCGGACCATCAATGAGCAGTTCTTC.

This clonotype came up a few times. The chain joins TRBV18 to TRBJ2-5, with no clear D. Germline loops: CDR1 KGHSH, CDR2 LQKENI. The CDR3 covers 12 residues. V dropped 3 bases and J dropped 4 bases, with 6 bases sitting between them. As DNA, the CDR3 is TGTGCCAGCTCACCGTTCGGAGAGACCCAGTACTTC. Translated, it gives CASSPFGETQYF.